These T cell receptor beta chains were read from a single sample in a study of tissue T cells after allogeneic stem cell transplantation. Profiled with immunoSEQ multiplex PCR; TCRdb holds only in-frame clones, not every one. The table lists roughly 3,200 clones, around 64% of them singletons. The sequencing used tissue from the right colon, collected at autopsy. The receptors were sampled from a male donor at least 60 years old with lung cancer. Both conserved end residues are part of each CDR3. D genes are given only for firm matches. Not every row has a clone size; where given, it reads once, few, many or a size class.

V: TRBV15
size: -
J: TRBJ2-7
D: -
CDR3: CATSGLPWEEQYF
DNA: TGTGCCACCTCTGGACTCCCTTGGGAGGAGCAGTACTTC

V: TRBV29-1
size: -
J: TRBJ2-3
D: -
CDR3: CSVSGIPRSDTQYF
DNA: TGCAGCGTTAGCGGAATCCCACGGTCAGATACGCAGTATTTT

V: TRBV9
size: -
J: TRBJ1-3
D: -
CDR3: CASSVISGNTIYF
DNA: TGTGCCAGCAGCGTGATCTCTGGAAACACCATATATTTT

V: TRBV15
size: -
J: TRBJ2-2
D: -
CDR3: CATSGRDTGELFF
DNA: TGTGCCACCAGCGGCCGGGACACCGGGGAGCTGTTTTTT

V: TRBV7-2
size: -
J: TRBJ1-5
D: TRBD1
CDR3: CASSLLGQGSGSGQPQHF
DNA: TGTGCCAGCAGCTTACTGGGACAGGGGAGTGGGTCAGGTCAGCCCCAGCATTTT

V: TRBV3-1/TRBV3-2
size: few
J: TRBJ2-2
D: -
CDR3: CASSPQGQNTGELFF
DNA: TGTGCCAGCAGCCCACAGGGACAGAACACCGGGGAGCTGTTTTTT

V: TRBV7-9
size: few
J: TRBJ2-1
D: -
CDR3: CASSYRDRNEQFF
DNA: TGTGCCAGCAGCTACAGGGATCGGAATGAGCAGTTCTTC

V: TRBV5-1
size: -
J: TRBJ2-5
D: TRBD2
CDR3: CASSAGVAGVYETQYF
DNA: TGCGCCAGCAGCGCTGGGGTAGCGGGGGTTTATGAGACCCAGTACTTC

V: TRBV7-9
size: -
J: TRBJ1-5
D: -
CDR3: CASTRDGAGQPQHF
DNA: TGTGCCAGCACCCGGGATGGGGCGGGACAGCCCCAGCATTTT

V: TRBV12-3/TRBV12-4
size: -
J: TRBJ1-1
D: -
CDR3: CASSFFSTEAFF
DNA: TGTGCCAGCAGTTTCTTCTCCACTGAAGCTTTCTTT

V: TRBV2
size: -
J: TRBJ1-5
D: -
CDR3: CASTGGSNQPQHF
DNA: TGTGCCAGCACGGGGGGCAGCAATCAGCCCCAGCATTTT

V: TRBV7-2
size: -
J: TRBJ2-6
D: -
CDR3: CASSYVVAGANVLTF
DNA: TGTGCCAGCAGCTATGTAGTGGCTGGGGCCAACGTCCTGACTTTC

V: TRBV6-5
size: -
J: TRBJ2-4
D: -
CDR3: CASSYGSENIQYF
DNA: TGTGCCAGCAGTTACGGGTCTGAAAACATTCAGTACTTC

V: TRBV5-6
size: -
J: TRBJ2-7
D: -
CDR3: CASREPAGYEQYF
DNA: TGTGCCAGCCGGGAGCCAGCCGGGTACGAGCAGTACTTC

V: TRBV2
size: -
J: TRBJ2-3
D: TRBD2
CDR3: CASSPRTSGGLTITDTQYF
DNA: TGTGCCAGCAGTCCCCGGACTAGCGGGGGGCTAACAATCACAGATACGCAGTATTTT

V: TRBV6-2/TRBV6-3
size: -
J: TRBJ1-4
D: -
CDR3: CASSPPLTGTYEKLFF
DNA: TGTGCCAGCAGTCCACCCCTCACAGGGACGTACGAAAAACTGTTTTTT

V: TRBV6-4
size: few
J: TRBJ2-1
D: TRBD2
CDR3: CASSGGTSGGHEQFF
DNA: TGTGCCAGCAGTGGAGGGACTAGCGGGGGTCACGAGCAGTTCTTC

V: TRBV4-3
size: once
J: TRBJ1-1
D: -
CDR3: CASSLLRGTEAFF
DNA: TGCGCCAGCAGCCTCCTCAGGGGCACTGAAGCTTTCTTT

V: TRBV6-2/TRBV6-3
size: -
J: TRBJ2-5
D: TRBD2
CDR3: CASSYSGPGGETQYF
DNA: TGTGCCAGCAGTTACTCGGGACCGGGGGGAGAGACCCAGTACTTC

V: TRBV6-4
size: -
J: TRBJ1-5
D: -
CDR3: CASTKGWGNQPQHF
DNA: TGTGCCAGCACCAAAGGGTGGGGCAATCAGCCCCAGCATTTT

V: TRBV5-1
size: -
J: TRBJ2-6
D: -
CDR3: CASSLWGDGANVLTF
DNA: TGCGCCAGCAGCTTGTGGGGAGACGGGGCCAACGTCCTGACTTTC

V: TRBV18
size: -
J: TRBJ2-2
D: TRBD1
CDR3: CASSTGSYRGSTGELFF
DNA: TGTGCCAGCTCGACGGGATCATACAGGGGGAGTACCGGGGAGCTGTTTTTT

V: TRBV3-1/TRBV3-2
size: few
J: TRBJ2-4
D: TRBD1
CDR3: CASSSQGQNIQYF
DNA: TGTGCCAGCAGCTCACAGGGGCAAAACATTCAGTACTTC

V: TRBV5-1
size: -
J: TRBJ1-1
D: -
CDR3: CASSEQENTEAFF
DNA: TGCGCCAGCAGCGAACAGGAGAACACTGAAGCTTTCTTT

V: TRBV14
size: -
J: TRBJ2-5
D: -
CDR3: CASSLSRGIQETQYF
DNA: TGTGCCAGCAGCCTAAGTCGGGGGATCCAAGAGACCCAGTACTTC